Following are 12 T cell receptor beta chains from one sample sequenced in a study of cytomegalovirus exposure and HLA in healthy donors. PCR used 60 Vbeta primers and 13 Jbeta primers. Libraries were prepared by immunoSEQ multiplex PCR; TCRdb keeps only in-frame clonotypes and omits some of them. Its table records fewer than 30,000 clones. Sequenced input: PBMCs. These receptors all stem from a man in his thirties or forties in good health and CMV-seronegative.

The V call is TRBV19, the J call TRBJ1-6; unclear D gene. This CDR3 is 15 amino acids long. V was cut by 4 bases and J by 1 base, with 8 bases left in between. Germline V gene sequence: CDR1 LNHDA, CDR2 SQIVND (reference sequence). In DNA, the CDR3 is TGTGCCAGTAGTAGCAAGAGGTCCTATAATTCACCCCTCCACTTT. Its protein product is CASSSKRSYNSPLHF. Looking up the rest from reference TRBV19 and TRBJ1-6 gives the full variable domain: DGGITQSPKYLFRKEGQNVTLSCEQNLNHDAMYWYRQDPGQGLRLIYYSQIVNDFQKGDIAEGYSVSREKKESFPLTVTSAQKNPTAFYLCASSSKRSYNSPLHFGNGTRLTVT.

The gene calls are TRBV2 and TRBJ2-2; D is perhaps TRBD2 (5 bases). V gave up 1 base and J gave up 12 bases, with 12 bases separating them. Germline CDR1 reads SNHLY; CDR2 reads FYNNEI. CDR3 size: 13 residues. CDR3 DNA: TGTGCCAGCAGTGAAGGGCCGCGAGGGAAGCTGTTTTTT. This translates into CASSEGPRGKLFF.

The V and J genes are TRBV2 and TRBJ2-7; D not resolved. This CDR3 comprises 15 residues. Per the germline V gene, CDR1 is SNHLY and CDR2 is FYNNEI. V was trimmed by 2 bases and J by 0 bases, leaving 11 bases between them. CDR3 sequence reads: CASSESKSVSYEQYF. In DNA form, the CDR3 reads TGTGCCAGCAGTGAATCTAAGTCCGTCTCCTACGAGCAGTACTTC.

This chain links TRBV6-5 with TRBJ2-5; TRBD1 agrees at 7 bases. The DNA end lines up better with TRBJ2-7; the J call may be wrong. The length of the CDR3 is 13 residues. CDR1 and CDR2 from the germline V gene are MNHEY and SVGAGI. This CDR3 reads CASSHRDSYEQYF. The CDR3 DNA follows: TGTGCCAGCAGTCACCGGGACAGCTACGAGCAGTACTTC.

This rearrangement joins TRBV30 to TRBJ1-4; TRBD1 might be the D (5 bases). The V end lost 2 bases, the J end lost 6 bases, and 16 bases lay between the germline ends. Germline CDR1 GTSNPN, CDR2 SVGIG (reference sequence). There are 15 residues in the CDR3. This chain's CDR3 is CAWSPPGVRYEKLFF. CDR3 nucleotides: TGTGCCTGGAGTCCCCCGGGGGTGCGCTATGAAAAACTGTTTTTT.

This sequence joins TRBV5-4 and TRBJ1-4; D remains unclear. CDR1 and CDR2 from the germline V gene are SGHNT and YYREEE (reference sequence). CDR3 size: 12 residues. The V end was cut by 5 bases, the J end by 6 bases, with 8 bases between. This chain's CDR3 is CASRAADEKLFF. The CDR3 DNA is TGTGCCAGCAGGGCTGCAGATGAAAAACTGTTTTTT.

The genes are TRBV5-6 and TRBJ1-2, with TRBD1 identical over 8 bases. CDR3 length: 15 residues. V lost 4 bases to trimming and J lost 4 bases; unmatched junction nucleotides: 9. Germline assignment: CDR1 SGHDT and CDR2 YYEEEE. The CDR3 DNA reads TGTGCCAGCAGCCCCTGGACAGGGAGTACCTATGGCTACACCTTC. Translation: CASSPWTGSTYGYTF.

Points on this clone: The junction does not match germline at one end; this may be a read error. The CDR3 DNA sequence: TGTGCTAGCAGCTTAGCCGGACAGGGGGCCGCAGAGACCCAGTACTTC. This encodes CASSLAGQGAAETQYF. This sequence joins TRBV7-7 and TRBJ2-5, with 11 bases aligning to TRBD1. CDR3 length: 16 residues. CDR1 and CDR2 from the germline V gene are SSHAT and FNYEAQ (reference sequence).

The chain is built from TRBV7-9 and TRBJ2-7; TRBD1 matches at 9 bases. V lost 1 base to trimming and J lost 0 bases; unmatched junction nucleotides: 1. Per germline, CDR1 SEHNR and CDR2 FQNEAQ (reference sequence). The CDR3 length is 15 residues. For the CDR3, the DNA is TGTGCCAGCAGCTTAGGGGACAGGGACTCCTACGAGCAGTACTTC. This gives the protein CASSLGDRDSYEQYF. Supplemented by reference TRBV7-9 and TRBJ2-7, the full variable domain reads DTGVSQNPRHKITKRGQNVTFRCDPISEHNRLYWYRQTLGQGPEFLTYFQNEAQLEKSRLLSDRFSAERPKGSFSTLEIQRTEQGDSAMYLCASSLGDRDSYEQYFGPGTRLTVT.

This chain connects TRBV5-5 to TRBJ2-5; D not resolved. Germline V gene sequence: CDR1 SGHKS, CDR2 YYEKEE (reference sequence). V lost 2 bases and J lost 4, with 12 bases in between. The CDR3 is 14 amino acids. The CDR3: CASSFLGDLETQYF. The CDR3, as DNA: TGTGCCAGCAGCTTCCTGGGCGATCTAGAGACCCAGTACTTC.

V is TRBV5-4 and J is TRBJ1-5; D perhaps matches TRBD1 (6 bases). Trimming shortened V by 10 bases and J by 4 bases, and 21 bases separated the two germline ends. Germline V gives CDR1 SGHNT, CDR2 YYREEE (reference sequence). The CDR3 loop spans 15 amino acids. CDR3 protein: CAVSHQGRGNQPQHF. CDR3 DNA: TGTGCCGTTTCTCACCAGGGGAGAGGGAATCAGCCCCAGCATTTT.

The chain combines TRBV20-1 with TRBJ1-1; no clear D gene. The CDR3 runs to 11 residues. Germline V gene lookup returns CDR1 DFQATT and CDR2 SNEGSKA (reference sequence). V was pared by 6 bases and J by 0 bases, with 5 bases between. The CDR3, as DNA: TGCAGTGCGCGATTGAACACTGAAGCTTTCTTT. This translates into CSARLNTEAFF.